Sequencing of this T cell receptor (beta chain) was carried out in a study of T cells after posttransplantation cyclophosphamide. The related graft donor's blood sample was taken on the day of bone marrow donation. Measured with immunoSEQ multiplex PCR; TCRdb has only the in-frame clones, and not every one. The sample was found to contain fewer than 35,000 clones, and every one recurs. Findings and caveats of the study: Later post-transplant blood repertoires were often dominated by donor CD8+ memory clones. TRB overlap between skin or GI tissue T cells and blood was limited. Recipient CMV seropositivity and CMV reactivation strongly tracked TRB clonality.

This clone was detected many times. Its target is not known. The CDR3 has 12 residues. Germline loops: CDR1 MNHNS, CDR2 SASEGT. With 10 bases clipped from V and 1 base from J, the junction kept 3 bases outside the gene matches. The sequenced material came from PBMCs. The chain joins TRBV6-1 to TRBJ2-7; 8 nucleotides align to TRBD1. This sequence was found in a woman aged 60-75 years in good health, CMV-negative, and a related stem cell transplant donor. CDR3 loop: CATRTGSYEQYF. DNA of the CDR3: TGTGCCACCCGGACAGGGTCCTACGAGCAGTACTTC.